This T cell receptor (beta chain) was obtained from a study of cytomegalovirus exposure and HLA in healthy donors. Study results and limitations: Reportedly, cytomegalovirus status was diagnosed with high sensitivity and specificity.

Comment on this clone: Its antigen is as yet unknown.

Generated by immunoSEQ multiplex PCR, the TCRdb table keeps only in-frame clones and is missing some. In the table there are more than 250,000 clones, roughly 90% of which are singletons. The ends lost 4 bases at V and 5 bases at J; junction bases unmatched: 6. This CDR3 spans 13 amino acids. Germline values: CDR1 SGDLS, CDR2 YYNGEE. Material: PBMCs. The chain is built from TRBV9 and TRBJ2-7; 7 bases align to TRBD2. The receptor's source is a woman younger than 30 in good health and CMV-seronegative. The CDR3 loop reads CASSPTSVDEQYF. The CDR3, as DNA: TGTGCCAGCAGCCCTACTAGCGTCGACGAGCAGTACTTC. The variable domain in full, with the rest retrieved from reference TRBV9 and TRBJ2-7, is DSGVTQTPKHLITATGQRVTLRCSPRSGDLSVYWYQQSLDQGLQFLIQYYNGEERAKGNILERFSAQQFPDLHSELNLSSLELGDSALYFCASSPTSVDEQYFGPGTRLTVT.